The next 14 T cell receptor beta chains were all read from a single sample in a study of T-cell memory formation after mild COVID-19 (dated by TCRdb to the early 2020s). Library prep was done by 5' RACE. Sequencing used an Illumina NovaSeq 6000. TCRdb itself trimmed the public reads at Q25 with fastp, ran MiXCR and retained productive beta chains. Rows are unified per CDR3 protein, each entry keeping the most common DNA and genes. For this sample there are 150,000 to 200,000 distinct CDR3 sequences; roughly 10% appear just once. The top ten constitute roughly 3.8% of the sample. The sequencing sample was made of PBMCs or a T cell subset sorted from them (not recorded which). The receptors were gathered from a man in his late teens or twenties who had mild COVID-19 (a few samples of this study predate the infection). The sample titles of this study are shuffled in the database, so cell type and time point are left out; the donor was told from shared clones.

This clonotype was counted only a few times. This sequence joins TRBV4-1 and TRBJ2-7; D may correspond to TRBD1 or TRBD2 (5 bases each). Trimming took off 6 bases at V and 4 bases at J, with 13 bases between the two ends. This CDR3 comprises 13 residues. Germline lookup yields CDR1 MGHRA and CDR2 YSYEKL. The CDR3: CASSPGTRYEQYF. The DNA for the CDR3 is TGCGCCAGCAGTCCCGGGACCCGGTACGAGCAGTACTTC.

The V and J genes are TRBV29-1 and TRBJ1-1, with a possible D match to TRBD1 (5 bases). Germline-derived CDR1 and CDR2 are SQVTM and ANQGSEA. The CDR3 runs 13 residues. V lost 7 bases, J lost 4 bases, and 16 bases lay in between. CDR3 bases: TGCAGCGAATCCTATCCCGGGGGCACTGAAGCTTTCTTT. Protein: CSESYPGGTEAFF.

This sequence joins TRBV28 and TRBJ1-4, with D uncertain. The CDR3 sequence is 14 residues long. Germline loops: CDR1 MDHEN, CDR2 SYDVKM. Trimming shortened V by 5 bases and J by 0 bases, and 7 bases separated the two germline ends. The CDR3 nucleotides are TGTGCCAGCAGTAACGGCGCAACTAATGAAAAACTGTTTTTT. The encoded protein is CASSNGATNEKLFF.

V usage is TRBV11-1 and J usage is TRBJ2-1; maybe TRBD1 (6 bases). This CDR3 comprises 17 residues. With 1 base removed from V and 4 bases from J, the gap between germline ends came to 17 bases. Germline V gene data show CDR1 as SGHAT and CDR2 as FQDESV (reference sequence). DNA of the CDR3: TGTGCCAGCAGCTTAGAGACCCTCACAGGGAAATACAATGAGCAGTTCTTC. Encoded protein: CASSLETLTGKYNEQFF.

The rearrangement links TRBV6-5 to TRBJ2-3; D uncertain. V dropped 0 bases and J dropped 2 bases, with 9 bases sitting between them. This CDR3 is 15 amino acids long. Germline assignment: CDR1 MNHEY and CDR2 SVGAGI. The CDR3 region is CASSYSPRSTDTQYF. For the CDR3, the DNA is TGTGCCAGCAGTTACTCCCCTAGATCCACAGATACGCAGTATTTT.

There are a few counts of this clonotype. The gene calls are TRBV12-3 or TRBV12-4 and TRBJ2-2, with TRBD1 identical over 7 bases. Trimming removed 6 bases from V and 5 bases from J; junction bases left unmatched: 9. CDR3 size: 15 residues. The CDR3 nucleotides read TGTGCCAGCAGATTCCGACAGGGTGAAACCGGGGAGCTGTTTTTT. Amino acid sequence: CASRFRQGETGELFF.

This clonotype came up a few times. V gene TRBV6-2 or TRBV6-3 combines with J gene TRBJ2-1, with D tentatively TRBD2 (6 bases). The germline V and J ends were trimmed by 8 bases and 8 bases, with 16 bases remaining between them. The CDR3 contains 13 residues. The V gene's germline CDR1 is MNHEY and CDR2 SVGEGT. CDR3 amino acids: CASSTGGNYEQFF. The CDR3 bases are TGTGCCAGCTCCACGGGCGGGAACTATGAGCAGTTCTTC.

This rearrangement joins TRBV4-3 to TRBJ2-1, with 10 bases fitting TRBD2. CDR3 length equals 16 residues. Per germline, CDR1 LGHNA and CDR2 YSLEER. With 1 base clipped from V and 6 bases from J, the junction kept 6 bases outside the gene matches. CDR3 DNA sequence: TGCGCCAGCAGCCAAGGATCTCTAGCGGGAGCCAATGAGCAGTTCTTC. Its translation: CASSQGSLAGANEQFF.

In this sample, this clonotype turned up many times. V usage is TRBV7-3 and J usage is TRBJ2-5; no clear D. This CDR3 is 13 amino acids long. The ends were cut back, 5 bases at V and 4 bases at J, with 11 bases in the middle. Germline values: CDR1 SGHTA, CDR2 FQGTGA. The CDR3 coding sequence is TGTGCCAGCAGCGTAGATATAAGAGAGACCCAGTACTTC. This codes for CASSVDIRETQYF.

This clonotype turned up a few times. The rearrangement links TRBV24-1 to TRBJ2-1; 16 bases match TRBD2. Trimming cost V 4 bases and J 9 bases; bases outside gene matches: 5. The CDR3 spans 16 residues. CDR1 and CDR2 from the germline V gene are KGHDR and SFDVKD. The CDR3 region has the DNA TGTGCCACCAGTGACCCGGGACTAGCGGGGGGGGTTGAGCAGTTCTTC. Amino acids: CATSDPGLAGGVEQFF.

The gene calls are TRBV11-1 and TRBJ1-3; TRBD1 aligns across 7 bases. J gave up 6 bases and V 2 bases, and 10 bases lay outside the gene matches. CDR3 length: 16 residues. Germline loops: CDR1 SGHAT, CDR2 FQDESV (reference sequence). DNA of the CDR3: TGTGCCAGCAGCTTACTTGCCACAGGGGAGGAAAACACCATATATTTT. It specifies CASSLLATGEENTIYF.

CDR3 protein: CASSLPLAGGETQYF. CDR3 DNA: TGTGCCAGCAGCTTGCCACTAGCGGGCGGAGAGACCCAGTACTTC. The chain couples TRBV7-2 to TRBJ2-5; 9 bases match TRBD2. CDR1 and CDR2 (germline): SGHTA, FQGNSA. V was clipped by 3 bases and J by 4 bases; unmatched bases: 6. The CDR3 extends over 15 amino acids.

This clonotype was counted a single time. A read error may account for a junction end that differs from germline. This chain links TRBV28 with TRBJ2-3, with 8 bases aligning to TRBD2. The CDR3 consists of 14 residues. Germline lookup yields CDR1 MDHEN and CDR2 SYDVKM. CDR3 amino acids: CDSRPGGSTDTQYF. The DNA of the CDR3 is TGTGACAGCAGGCCGGGGGGGAGCACAGATACGCAGTATTTT.

This clonotype occurred a few times. The chain links TRBV20-1 to TRBJ2-1; perhaps TRBD2 as D (5 bases). In germline, CDR1 is DFQATT, CDR2 SNEGSKA (reference sequence). V lost 2 bases to trimming and J lost 0 bases, with 11 bases between them. This CDR3 has 15 residues. This CDR3 is CSARFRGSSYNEQFF. For the CDR3, the DNA is TGCAGTGCTAGATTCCGGGGTAGCTCCTACAATGAGCAGTTCTTC.